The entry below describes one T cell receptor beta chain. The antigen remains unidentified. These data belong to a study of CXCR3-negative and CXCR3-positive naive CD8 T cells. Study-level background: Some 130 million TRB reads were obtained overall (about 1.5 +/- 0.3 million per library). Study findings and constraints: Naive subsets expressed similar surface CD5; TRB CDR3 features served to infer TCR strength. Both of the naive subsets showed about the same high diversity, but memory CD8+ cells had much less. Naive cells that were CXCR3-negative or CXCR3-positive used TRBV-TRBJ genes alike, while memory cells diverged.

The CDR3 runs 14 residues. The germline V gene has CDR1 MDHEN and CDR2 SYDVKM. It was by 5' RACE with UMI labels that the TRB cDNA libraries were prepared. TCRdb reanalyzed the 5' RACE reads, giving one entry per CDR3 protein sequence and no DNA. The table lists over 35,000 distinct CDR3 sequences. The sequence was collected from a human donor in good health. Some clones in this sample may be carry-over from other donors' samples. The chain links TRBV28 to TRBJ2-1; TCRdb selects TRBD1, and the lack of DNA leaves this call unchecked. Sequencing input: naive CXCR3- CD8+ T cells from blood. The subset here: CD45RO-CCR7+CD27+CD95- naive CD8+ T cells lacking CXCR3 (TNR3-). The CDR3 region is CASRPPAAGNEQFF.